The clone carrying this T cell receptor beta chain was seen a few times. This sample was included in a study of blood T cell repertoires in COVID-19. Study in general: Samples came from the United States, Italy and Spain, spanning acute and convalescent COVID-19. T cells, B-cell-depleted T cells, or PBMCs supplied cDNA or gDNA.

Original data processing: Scientists estimated how many nucleated cells there were by amplifying reference gene primers. Clones were sequenced by immunoSEQ multiplex PCR, and TCRdb holds only the in-frame ones, with some missing. V, J and clone size are those of that table, while D and trimming were read from the DNA. The table has 80,000 to 95,000 clones, 81% seen once. The TCR originated in an elderly man with acute or convalescent COVID-19. The sample taken for sequencing was peripheral blood.

CDR3 in DNA: TGTGCCAGCAGCCAAGGGCCGGCAGGCTCCAATTCACCCCTCCACTTT. Protein: CASSQGPAGSNSPLHF. The rearrangement joins TRBV14 to TRBJ1-6; D ambiguous. V was cut by 1 base and J by 7 bases, with 14 bases left in between. The CDR3 runs to 16 residues. CDR1 SGHDN and CDR2 FVKESK come from the germline V gene.